This TCR beta chain was identified during a study of T cells in localized non-small cell lung cancer. With 3 bases clipped from V and 5 bases from J, the junction kept 6 bases outside the gene matches. The CDR3 consists of 15 residues. Produced via immunoSEQ multiplex PCR; TCRdb's table is partial and in-frame only. The repertoire holds 50,000 to 75,000 clones, with roughly 90% as singletons. The TCR sequence derives from a man aged 40 to 69 with stage I squamous cell lung carcinoma. Sequencing used peripheral blood, obtained before any cancer treatment. V gene TRBV23-1 combines with J gene TRBJ1-4, with TRBD1 matching 7 bases. TRBV23-1 is classed as an ORF, of uncertain function. The CDR3 loop reads CASSQWDRENEKLFF. Written as DNA, the CDR3 is TGCGCCAGCAGTCAGTGGGACAGAGAAAATGAAAAACTGTTTTTT.